This TCR beta chain was sequenced during a study of T cell repertoires in cytomegalovirus infection. Study-wide background: Public TCR beta signatures provided an indication of both CMV infection and a matching HLA type. The study, taken as a whole, reports: HLA-C-restricted CMV clonotypes gave the most frequent clonotype in two of eight donors. Pooled public TCR beta family frequency picked out CMV carriers with the relevant HLA.

TCRdb used MiXCR to reprocess the reads, holding one entry per CDR3 protein. Of about 480,000 distinct CDR3 sequences detected, more than 30% appear once; the ten largest clones hold roughly 16%. As to this clonotype: Its target is not known.

The CDR3 consists of 16 residues. In germline, CDR1 is KGHDR, CDR2 SFDVKD. V gave up 6 bases and J gave up 0 bases, with 14 bases separating them. This receptor was obtained from a human donor in good health (CMV status not recorded). Some clones in this sample may be carry-over from other donors' samples. This sequence joins TRBV24-1 and TRBJ2-1; no definite D call. The sequences come from cultured PBMCs, collected from culture after CMV antigen stimulation. CDR3 sequence: CATSTRYSGSYNEQFF. DNA of the CDR3: TGTGCCACCAGTACCCGCTATTCGGGCTCCTACAATGAGCAGTTCTTC.